This passage covers 12 T cell receptor beta chains from one sample sequenced in a study of metastatic and nonmetastatic thyroid tumors (dated by TCRdb to 2020 to 2021). The receptor library was made with PCR. The instrument given in TCRdb is Illumina HiSeq 4000. The public reads were reanalyzed by TCRdb: fastp trimming at Q25, MiXCR alignment, in-frame beta chains only. The sample records about 10,000 clones, less than 30% of which are singletons. Of the sample, around 10% is held by the ten largest clones. No treatment had been received by any patient before thyroid surgery. The specimen sequenced was tumor tissue. These receptors came from a female donor with papillary thyroid cancer or a benign thyroid nodule (not recorded which). Some clones in this sample may be carry-over from other donors' samples.

The chain uses TRBV20-1 and TRBJ1-2, with TRBD1 matching over 9 bases. V dropped 5 bases and J dropped 6; count of bases not matched to a gene: 7. Germline V gives CDR1 DFQATT, CDR2 SNEGSKA (reference sequence). The CDR3 totals 13 residues. The CDR3: CSASGTGTDGYTF. In DNA, the CDR3 is TGCAGTGCTTCCGGGACAGGGACCGATGGCTACACCTTC.

This chain uses TRBV5-1 with TRBJ2-1; no definite D call. The CDR3 is 11 residues long. Germline CDR1 and CDR2: SGHRS and YFSETQ. V lost 0 bases to trimming and J lost 8 bases, with 3 bases between them. The CDR3 reads CASSLADEQFF. CDR3 DNA sequence: TGCGCCAGCAGCTTGGCGGATGAGCAGTTCTTC.

This clone turned up a few times. The V gene is TRBV6-1, the J gene TRBJ1-3; 7 bases map to TRBD1. Per the germline V gene, CDR1 is MNHNS and CDR2 is SASEGT. The CDR3 loop spans 15 amino acids. The J segment lost 8 bases and the V segment lost 1 base, leaving 8 bases of the junction unmatched. CDR3 nucleotide sequence: TGTGCCAGCAGTGAAGGACAGGGTACTCCGCACACCATATATTTT. This encodes CASSEGQGTPHTIYF.

Comment on this clone: This is likely a read error, given that the CDR3 carries no conserved phenylalanine or tryptophan at its end. No DNA is shown, since the ends of the CDR3 on it are uncertain; the CDR3 is the one TCRdb lists. The V call is TRBV7-2, the J call TRBJ2-7. The CDR3 totals 8 residues, both ends included. Germline V gene data show CDR1 as SGHTA and CDR2 as FQGNSA. The CDR3 loop is CASSLSKA.

The rearrangement joins TRBV4-3 to TRBJ1-2, with 8 positions matching TRBD1. This CDR3 contains 17 residues. Trimming took 0 bases from V and 4 from J; bases not matched to a gene: 10. The germline CDR1 and CDR2 sequences are LGHNA and YSLEER. CDR3 nucleotide sequence: TGCGCCAGCAGCCAAGACGCCCCCGCAGGGGGCATCTATGGCTACACCTTC. Protein sequence: CASSQDAPAGGIYGYTF.

This clone was counted between two and nine times. The chain uses TRBV6-6 and TRBJ2-2; no clear D gene. This CDR3 is built from 15 residues. The germline V gene encodes CDR1 MNHNY and CDR2 SVGAGI (reference sequence). V lost 0 bases, J lost 5 bases, and 10 bases lay in between. CDR3 nucleotides: TGTGCCAGCAGTTACTCGTCCAGGTTAACCGGGGAGCTGTTTTTT. As protein: CASSYSSRLTGELFF.

V gene TRBV7-9 combines with J gene TRBJ1-4; 7 nucleotides agree with TRBD1. The CDR3 has 16 amino acids. The J segment lost 8 bases and the V segment lost 4 bases, leaving 13 bases of the junction unmatched. Looked up from germline, CDR1 is SEHNR and CDR2 is FQNEAQ (reference sequence). The CDR3 nucleotides read TGTGCCAGCAGCTCAGCCGCCGTGACAGGGAACGAAAAACTGTTTTTT. It yields the protein CASSSAAVTGNEKLFF.

This clone appeared many times. The chain employs TRBV4-1 and TRBJ2-1; 8 bases are a match to TRBD2. From germline, CDR1 is MGHRA and CDR2 YSYEKL. V lost 1 base, J lost 5 bases, and 4 bases stayed unmatched. The CDR3 loop spans 15 amino acids. The CDR3 DNA reads TGCGCCAGCAGCCAAGCGGGAGGGCCCCACAATGAGCAGTTCTTC. Protein: CASSQAGGPHNEQFF.

The rearrangement uses TRBV3-1 and TRBJ2-7; no definite D call. The CDR3 contains 13 residues. Per the germline V gene, CDR1 is LGHDT and CDR2 is YNNKEL (reference sequence). The V end was cut by 1 base, the J end by 3 bases, with 7 bases between. CDR3 DNA: TGTGCCAGCAGCCAAGGGGTTGTCTACGAGCAGTACTTC. This sequence encodes CASSQGVVYEQYF.

The chain recombines TRBV7-2 with TRBJ2-7; 9 positions agree with TRBD2. The length of the CDR3 is 14 residues. V trimming: 4 bases; J trimming: 5 bases; junction bases outside the gene matches: 6. Germline V lookup: CDR1 SGHTA, CDR2 FQGNSA. The CDR3 spells CASSSRTSDHEQYF. For the CDR3, the DNA is TGTGCCAGCAGCTCGCGGACTAGCGATCACGAGCAGTACTTC.

V is TRBV15 and J is TRBJ2-1, with 11 bases that match TRBD2. With V trimmed by 1 base and J by 6 bases, 11 bases remained unmatched. CDR3 length equals 18 residues. From germline, CDR1 is LNHNV and CDR2 YYDKDF (reference sequence). CDR3 DNA sequence: TGTGCCACCAGCAGAGGCCCTCAGGGGCTAGCGGGAGGCAATGAGCAGTTCTTC. Its translation: CATSRGPQGLAGGNEQFF.

The rearrangement uses TRBV6-1 and TRBJ1-2, with D tentatively TRBD1 (6 bases). Germline V lookup: CDR1 MNHNS, CDR2 SASEGT. Trimming shortened V by 6 bases and J by 4 bases, and 9 bases separated the two germline ends. The CDR3 runs to 12 residues. The CDR3 nucleotides are TGTGCCAGCAGGAAGACAGGCTATGGCTACACCTTC. Its translation: CASRKTGYGYTF.